This is a list of T cell receptor beta chains from one sample in a study of regulatory T cells in long-lasting Graves disease. TCRdb called the multiplex PCR reads again in MiXCR, with one record for every CDR3 protein. Of some 320,000 distinct CDR3 sequences in the sample, 15% to 20% were seen once. The sequencing used peripheral blood mononuclear cells (PBMCs), collected at new diagnosis, from a patient treated with antithyroid drugs. The receptors come from a female donor with Graves disease. The CDR3 runs from the conserved cysteine through the conserved F or W. The order of the fields is V gene, CDR3 protein.

>TRBV11-2
CASSPPGGIGGGNTEAFF
>TRBV28
CASSFGTANSPLHF
>TRBV28
CASSLAGDSYNEQFF
>TRBV28
CASSSPRGIEQYF
>TRBV11-2
CASSLGGTGGIRETQYF
>TRBV12-3/TRBV12-4
CASRPGQGLPRMETQYF
>TRBV30
CAWSEGGEHFF
>TRBV6-1
CASSQLSNQPQHF
>TRBV2
CASRILGTPEWEQYF
>TRBV10-3
CAINPDRLNSPLHF
>TRBV12-5
CASGLVQGSSSGNTIYF
>TRBV6-1
CASSSAGVGDTQYF
>TRBV11-2
CASSSQDTQYF
>TRBV5-1
CASSFRTRDTGELFF
>TRBV20-1
CSAEPTSVQETQYF
>TRBV11-3
CASSLAQVTDTQYF
>TRBV24-1
CATSDQTGSGFHEQFF
>TRBV2
CASRTTSYNEQFF
>TRBV9
CASSPRTSGRAEYNEQFF
>TRBV5-6
CASSLNRGTGFNEQFF
>TRBV6-2/TRBV6-3
CASNLIGASGQETQYF
>TRBV5-1
CASSLRDYDTYEQYF
>TRBV6-1
CASSGDTENEKLFF
>TRBV27
CASSLTLAANTGELFF
>TRBV29-1
CSVVGSNEQFF
>TRBV29-1
CSVDRRTSGPNTGELFF
>TRBV19
CASSMYNTEAFF
>TRBV11-3
CASSLGGAETQYF
>TRBV7-2
CASAVPIGTGMDQPQHF
>TRBV7-9
CASGRSGTDTQYF
>TRBV5-1
CASSLTSGRMSYNEQFF
>TRBV6-1
CASSDWGAGQPQHF
>TRBV11-2
CASSWWGRDTQYF
>TRBV3-1
CASSQDVSAAVRGYTF
>TRBV5-1
CASSRTGTPSEKLFF
>TRBV19
CASKRDELEAFF
>TRBV20-1
CSAHPPGLAGGPHTQYF
>TRBV5-4
CASSSEVTKNIQYF
>TRBV6-1
CASRLTTGTVTYEQYF
>TRBV28
CASKIASSSDYEQYF
>TRBV11-2
CASSLEVGSYNEQFF
>TRBV28
CASSLYRVGTGELFF
>TRBV19
CASRIDYGYTF
>TRBV7-9
CASSPGTSGNNEQFF
>TRBV9
CASSPRQAWSYEQYF